This TCR beta chain was obtained from a study of CD8 T cell repertoires and HIV-1 epitope variants. In the study overall: T cells were stimulated with Twenty-five Gag and Nef peptides separately. Separate from the cultures, 1M uncultured T cells served as baseline. Regarding the study as a whole: The assay identified only TCR beta chains of antigen-proliferating T cells.

Sequencing of TCR beta CDR3 used immunoSEQ survey depth. Measured with immunoSEQ multiplex PCR; TCRdb has only the in-frame clones, and not every one. The sample holds a few thousand clones, 69% seen once. Points on this clone: Its specificity is not known.

The source is a male donor with HIV. The sequenced material came from cultured CD8+ T cells derived from PBMCs.

In DNA form, the CDR3 reads TGCGCCAGCAGCCAAGGTCTAACAGGGGGTTTGCAAGATACGCAGTATTTT. Translating it yields CASSQGLTGGLQDTQYF. The chain combines TRBV4-3 with TRBJ2-3; TRBD1 agrees at 8 bases. Germline V gene sequence: CDR1 LGHNA, CDR2 YSLEER. The CDR3 is made up of 17 amino acids. With V trimmed by 1 base and J by 5 bases, 11 bases remained unmatched.